These 27 T cell receptor beta chains were sequenced from one sample in a study of blood T cell repertoires in COVID-19. Sequenced by immunoSEQ multiplex PCR; TCRdb stores in-frame clones only, minus some. The sample carries about 140,000 clones, about four fifths recorded once. Material: peripheral blood. The receptors come from a man in his sixties or seventies who had recovered from COVID-19.

The chain recombines TRBV5-4 with TRBJ2-1; TRBD1 matches 9 bases. Looked up from germline, CDR1 is SGHNT and CDR2 is YYREEE (reference sequence). This CDR3 has 15 amino acids. V trimming: 4 bases; J trimming: 7 bases; junction bases outside the gene matches: 9. The CDR3: CASSGGDRGRNEQFF. The DNA of the CDR3 is TGTGCCAGCAGCGGCGGCGACAGGGGGAGGAATGAGCAGTTCTTC.

The V and J genes are TRBV19 and TRBJ2-5; 8 nucleotides line up with TRBD2. V lost 3 bases and J lost 3; bases outside the gene matches: 0. Germline-derived CDR1 and CDR2 are LNHDA and SQIVND (reference sequence). This CDR3 spans 13 amino acids. CDR3 sequence (DNA): TGTGCCAGTAGTATGGGACTAGAAGAGACCCAGTACTTC. Its protein is CASSMGLEETQYF.

The chain links TRBV6-5 to TRBJ1-2, with D unclear. CDR3 length: 12 residues. Germline CDR1 and CDR2: MNHEY and SVGAGI. V lost 6 bases, J lost 8 bases, and 13 bases lay in between. The DNA for the CDR3 is TGTGCCAGCAGCATCCTCGGGGAAGGCTACACCTTC. This encodes CASSILGEGYTF.

The V gene is TRBV6-6, the J gene TRBJ1-2; D remains ambiguous. The germline V gene encodes CDR1 MNHNY and CDR2 SVGAGI (reference sequence). The V and J ends lost 1 base and 2 bases respectively, with 8 bases between them. The length of the CDR3 is 14 residues. CDR3 in amino acids: CASSYYSGNYGYTF. The CDR3 DNA reads as TGTGCCAGCAGTTACTATTCGGGGAACTATGGCTACACCTTC.

This chain connects TRBV19 to TRBJ2-3, with TRBD2 identical over 7 bases. The germline V gene encodes CDR1 LNHDA and CDR2 SQIVND (reference sequence). There are 14 residues in the CDR3. The J segment lost 0 bases and the V segment lost 6 bases, leaving 3 bases of the junction unmatched. CDR3 bases: TGTGCCAGTAGCGTTAGCGGGAGCACAGATACGCAGTATTTT. Translated: CASSVSGSTDTQYF.

This sequence joins TRBV2 and TRBJ1-2; possible D gene TRBD1, 6 bases. Per the germline V gene, CDR1 is SNHLY and CDR2 is FYNNEI. V was trimmed by 3 bases and J by 4 bases, leaving 12 bases between them. The CDR3 has 14 residues. CDR3 nucleotide sequence: TGTGCCAGCAGTGAGAGGGGGACGAGCTATGGCTACACCTTC. This gives the protein CASSERGTSYGYTF.

This sequence joins TRBV5-1 and TRBJ1-3; the D is unclear. Germline assignment: CDR1 SGHRS and CDR2 YFSETQ. V was pared by 0 bases and J by 0 bases, with 13 bases between. The length of the CDR3 is 17 residues. The CDR3: CASSLEYSIFSGNTIYF. For the CDR3, the DNA is TGCGCCAGCAGCTTGGAATACAGTATATTCTCTGGAAACACCATATATTTT.

The CDR3 DNA reads as TGTGCCAGCAGCGTAGGAACTAGCGCCACCACAGATACGCAGTATTTT. Encoded protein: CASSVGTSATTDTQYF. The chain links TRBV9 to TRBJ2-3, with 7 bases aligning to TRBD2. In germline, CDR1 is SGDLS, CDR2 YYNGEE. Trimming at V came to 0 bases and at J to 2 bases, leaving 6 bases not matched to a gene. This CDR3 spans 16 amino acids.

The chain carries TRBV19 and TRBJ1-5; 7 nucleotides match TRBD1. The V gene end was trimmed by 4 bases and the J gene end by 6 bases; junction bases not matched to a gene: 15. This CDR3 comprises 17 residues. CDR1 LNHDA and CDR2 SQIVND come from the germline V gene (reference sequence). The CDR3 nucleotides are TGTGCCAGTAGTACGCCACAGGGGACCCGGGTGGGTCAGCCCCAGCATTTT. Translating gives CASSTPQGTRVGQPQHF.

The chain recombines TRBV10-3 with TRBJ1-5; TRBD1 is a possible D gene (5 bases). The germline V gene encodes CDR1 ENHRY and CDR2 SYGVKD. The CDR3 is 15 residues long. Trimming took off 3 bases at V and 4 bases at J, with 13 bases between the two ends. CDR3 sequence (DNA): TGTGCCATCAGTGATTTGGCAGGGTCGAATCAGCCCCAGCATTTT. It is translated as CAISDLAGSNQPQHF.

The rearrangement links TRBV7-2 to TRBJ2-7; maybe TRBD2 (6 bases). V gave up 6 bases and J gave up 4 bases, with 10 bases separating them. Germline V gene sequence: CDR1 SGHTA, CDR2 FQGNSA. The CDR3 has 12 residues. The CDR3 loop is CASRGGSYEQYF. The CDR3 nucleotides are TGTGCCAGCAGGGGGGGATCTTACGAGCAGTACTTC.

V usage is TRBV5-4 and J usage is TRBJ2-5; the D gene is possibly TRBD2 (7 bases). Germline V lookup: CDR1 SGHNT, CDR2 YYREEE (reference sequence). The CDR3 extends over 13 amino acids. V was shortened by 6 bases and J by 5 bases, with 14 bases between the two germline ends. This CDR3 is CASTWGGGETQYF. The CDR3 DNA is TGTGCCAGCACATGGGGAGGGGGGGAGACCCAGTACTTC. The full variable domain, rest sourced from reference TRBV5-4 and TRBJ2-5, is ETGVTQSPTHLIKTRGQQVTLRCSSQSGHNTVSWYQQALGQGPQFIFQYYREEENGRGNFPPRFSGLQFPNYSSELNVNALELDDSALYLCASTWGGGETQYFGPGTRLLVL.

A single count supports this clone. The chain joins TRBV5-6 to TRBJ2-3; D remains unclear. CDR1 and CDR2 (germline): SGHDT, YYEEEE. The ends were cut back, 4 bases at V and 4 bases at J, with 16 bases in the middle. CDR3 length equals 15 residues. CDR3: CASSPDSGGSDTQYF. The CDR3 nucleotides are TGTGCCAGCAGCCCCGATTCGGGTGGCTCAGATACGCAGTATTTT.

The chain combines TRBV3-1 (or the pseudogene TRBV3-2) with TRBJ2-7; 9 positions agree with TRBD1. CDR1 is LGHDT and CDR2 is YNNKEL in the germline V gene (reference sequence). The length of the CDR3 is 14 residues. J lost 4 bases, V lost 4 bases, and 5 bases had no gene match. The CDR3 DNA sequence: TGTGCCAGCAGCCTTACAGGGGGCGGGTACGAGCAGTACTTC. This translates into CASSLTGGGYEQYF.

The V call is TRBV11-2, the J call TRBJ2-1; maybe TRBD2 (5 bases). V was trimmed by 5 bases and J by 6 bases, leaving 8 bases between them. Germline CDR1 SGHAT, CDR2 FQNNGV. This CDR3 comprises 12 residues. CDR3 sequence (DNA): TGTGCCAGCAGCCGGAGGAGCAATGAGCAGTTCTTC. Translating gives CASSRRSNEQFF. Combining the CDR3 with reference TRBV11-2 and TRBJ2-1 gives the whole variable domain EAGVAQSPRYKIIEKRQSVAFWCNPISGHATLYWYQQILGQGPKLLIQFQNNGVVDDSQLPKDRFSAERLKGVDSTLKIQPAKLEDSAVYLCASSRRSNEQFFGPGTRLTVL.

This clone has more than one count but fewer than ten. The V call is TRBV4-1, the J call TRBJ2-1; 7 positions match TRBD2. The germline V gene has CDR1 MGHRA and CDR2 YSYEKL. J lost 8 bases, V lost 8 bases, and 6 bases had no gene match. The CDR3 is 12 amino acids. For the CDR3, the DNA is TGCGCCAGCGGGCGGGGGACTGATGAGCAGTTCTTC. As protein: CASGRGTDEQFF.

The rearrangement joins TRBV12-5 to TRBJ2-7; D is ambiguous. With 7 bases removed from V and 2 bases from J, the gap between germline ends came to 6 bases. The CDR3 runs 11 residues. The germline gives CDR1 LGHNT, CDR2 FRNRAP. The CDR3 nucleotides read TGTGCTAGTGCAGTGGCCTACGAGCAGTACTTC. This codes for CASAVAYEQYF.

This clone was counted only a few times. The CDR3 here is CASRLAIDTQYF. The CDR3 DNA follows: TGTGCCAGCAGGCTAGCGATAGATACGCAGTATTTT. The rearrangement joins TRBV2 to TRBJ2-3, with a tentative D call TRBD2 (6 bases). Trimming stripped 6 bases from V and 5 bases from J, with 9 bases between. CDR3 size: 12 residues. Germline CDR1 and CDR2: SNHLY and FYNNEI.

The chain links TRBV29-1 to TRBJ1-3; 7 nucleotides align to TRBD1. This CDR3 is built from 14 residues. Germline V lookup: CDR1 SQVTM, CDR2 ANQGSEA. V lost 8 bases and J lost 0; bases outside the gene matches: 7. CDR3 residues: CSCTGTDSGNTIYF. CDR3 nucleotide sequence: TGCAGCTGTACCGGGACAGACTCTGGAAACACCATATATTTT.

This clone was observed a few times. The V and J genes are TRBV6-4 and TRBJ1-2, with 7 bases identical to TRBD1. Trimming at V came to 5 bases and at J to 6 bases, leaving 15 bases not matched to a gene. This CDR3 comprises 16 residues. Per germline, CDR1 MRHNA and CDR2 SNTAGT. In DNA form, the CDR3 reads TGTGCCAGCAGTAAACACAGGGGCCCAAGGTGGGATGGCTACACCTTC. Translated, it gives CASSKHRGPRWDGYTF.

The chain has TRBV18 and TRBJ2-7; 7 nucleotides line up with TRBD2. The CDR3 is 15 residues long. Looked up from germline, CDR1 is KGHSH and CDR2 is LQKENI. Trimming took 2 bases from V and 2 from J; bases not matched to a gene: 6. CDR3 in amino acids: CASSPRGTTPYEQYF. Here the CDR3 DNA reads TGTGCCAGCTCACCAAGAGGGACTACCCCCTACGAGCAGTACTTC.

This clone appeared a single time. The gene calls are TRBV11-3 and TRBJ2-1, with 10 bases matching TRBD2. Trimming took 5 bases from V and 0 from J; bases not matched to a gene: 4. The CDR3 consists of 16 residues. Germline-derived CDR1 and CDR2 are SGHNT and YENEEA. The CDR3 DNA reads as TGTGCCAGCAGCAGAACTAGCGGGACCTCCTACAATGAGCAGTTCTTC. Translating it yields CASSRTSGTSYNEQFF.

The rearrangement joins TRBV5-6 to TRBJ2-2; weak D call: TRBD2 (6 bases). The CDR3 length is 18 residues. Germline V gene sequence: CDR1 SGHDT, CDR2 YYEEEE. V lost 3 bases and J 1 base, leaving 19 bases between the germline ends. CDR3 in DNA: TGTGCCAGCAGCTCCCTTCTTAACACGCGGGGGAACACCGGGGAGCTGTTTTTT. Its translation: CASSSLLNTRGNTGELFF.

The chain is built from TRBV5-1 and TRBJ1-1, with D maybe TRBD1 (5 bases). The CDR3 spans 15 residues. Per germline, CDR1 SGHRS and CDR2 YFSETQ. The ends were cut back, 1 base at V and 1 base at J, with 11 bases in the middle. In nucleotides, the CDR3 is TGCGCCAGCAGCTTGTATGGACATACGAACACTGAAGCTTTCTTT. This encodes CASSLYGHTNTEAFF.

CDR3 in amino acids: CAWDPGLADEQYF. CDR3 nucleotides: TGTGCCTGGGACCCCGGGCTAGCGGACGAGCAGTACTTC. The chain combines TRBV30 with TRBJ2-7; 7 nucleotides agree with TRBD2. The J segment lost 5 bases and the V segment lost 5 bases, leaving 9 bases of the junction unmatched. Germline-derived CDR1 and CDR2 are GTSNPN and SVGIG (reference sequence). The CDR3 has 13 residues. Looking up the rest from reference TRBV30 and TRBJ2-7 gives the full variable domain: SQTIHQWPATLVQPVGSPLSLECTVEGTSNPNLYWYRQAAGRGLQLLFYSVGIGQISSEVPQNLSASRPQDRQFILSSKKLLLSDSGFYLCAWDPGLADEQYFGPGTRLTVT.

The J gene is TRBJ2-1, the V gene TRBV7-2; a possible D gene is TRBD1 (7 bases). Germline assignment: CDR1 SGHTA and CDR2 FQGNSA. This CDR3 has 16 residues. Trimming left V 1 base short and J 0 bases short, with 10 bases between. DNA of the CDR3: TGTGCCAGCAGCTTAGACCAGGGGGGCTCCTACAATGAGCAGTTCTTC. It is translated as CASSLDQGGSYNEQFF.

The chain joins TRBV5-1 to TRBJ2-7; D not certain. The ends were cut back, 0 bases at V and 4 bases at J, with 8 bases in the middle. The germline CDR1 and CDR2 sequences are SGHRS and YFSETQ. CDR3 size: 13 residues. The CDR3 loop reads CASSLDDRYEQYF. CDR3 in DNA: TGCGCCAGCAGCTTGGACGATAGATACGAGCAGTACTTC.